The 16 T cell receptor beta chains below all came from one sample that was sequenced in a study of blood T cell repertoires in COVID-19. Here immunoSEQ multiplex PCR was the method, and the copy in TCRdb shows in-frame clones only, minus some. The sample gives approximately 140,000 clones, less than 85% of which show up once; 17% is in the top ten. Sequenced input: peripheral blood. These receptors were obtained from a woman older than 75 with acute or convalescent COVID-19.

This clone was seen just once. The DNA of the CDR3 is TGTGCCATCAGCAGGGCCTCTATGAACACTGAAGCTTTCTTT. It specifies CAISRASMNTEAFF. The V call is TRBV10-3, the J call TRBJ1-1; TRBD1 might be the D (5 bases). V was cut by 6 bases and J by 0 bases, with 11 bases left in between. From germline, CDR1 is ENHRY and CDR2 SYGVKD. The CDR3 spans 14 residues.

The gene calls are TRBV5-1 and TRBJ2-7; 9 bases are a match to TRBD1. Per the germline V gene, CDR1 is SGHRS and CDR2 is YFSETQ. The CDR3 is 15 amino acids. J was trimmed by 3 bases and V by 4 bases; bases with no gene match: 8. The CDR3 is CASSRKPGQGYEQYF. For the CDR3, the DNA is TGCGCCAGCAGCAGAAAACCGGGACAGGGCTACGAGCAGTACTTC.

This clone was picked up one time. This chain links TRBV7-9 with TRBJ2-1; 9 bases line up with TRBD2. Germline loops: CDR1 SEHNR, CDR2 FQNEAQ (reference sequence). V was pared by 6 bases and J by 3 bases, with 6 bases of the junction left unmatched. The CDR3 runs 15 residues. In DNA form, the CDR3 reads TGTGCCAGCAGAAATCTAGCGGGAATCTACAATGAGCAGTTCTTC. As protein: CASRNLAGIYNEQFF.

The rearrangement links TRBV18 to TRBJ1-1; D is possibly TRBD1 (5 bases). V was shortened by 6 bases and J by 1 base, with 12 bases between the two germline ends. The CDR3 is 14 residues long. Germline V gene sequence: CDR1 KGHSH, CDR2 LQKENI. The DNA of the CDR3 is TGTGCCAGCTCCCTCATTGGACAGAACACTGAAGCTTTCTTT. Protein: CASSLIGQNTEAFF. The entire variable domain, with the rest obtained from reference TRBV18 and TRBJ1-1, is as follows: NAGVMQNPRHLVRRRGQEARLRCSPMKGHSHVYWYRQLPEEGLKFMVYLQKENIIDESGMPKERFSAEFPKEGPSILRIQQVVRGDSAAYFCASSLIGQNTEAFFGQGTRLTVV.

This rearrangement joins TRBV3-1 (or the pseudogene TRBV3-2) to TRBJ1-2; weak D call: TRBD1 (6 bases). CDR3 length: 13 amino acids. The V end lost 1 base, the J end lost 8 bases, and 11 bases lay between the germline ends. Germline CDR1 LGHDT, CDR2 YNNKEL (reference sequence). The CDR3 bases are TGTGCCAGCAGCCAAGCAGGGGCGTCCGGCTACACCTTC. Translating gives CASSQAGASGYTF.

This clone has a handful of counts. The genes are TRBV6-5 and TRBJ2-1; 8 nucleotides agree with TRBD2. Germline assignment: CDR1 MNHEY and CDR2 SVGAGI. The trim removed 5 bases at V and 5 bases at J, leaving 5 bases unmatched. The CDR3 is made up of 14 amino acids. CDR3 bases: TGTGCCAGCAGTCTCACTAGCGGAAACAATGAGCAGTTCTTC. Its translation is CASSLTSGNNEQFF.

The rearrangement links TRBV3-1 (or the pseudogene TRBV3-2) to TRBJ1-2; tentatively, D is TRBD1 (6 bases). The CDR3 sequence is 13 residues long. V was pared by 5 bases and J by 4 bases, with 11 bases between. The V gene's germline CDR1 is LGHDT and CDR2 YNNKEL (reference sequence). The CDR3 spells CASSLDRLYGYTF. CDR3 bases: TGTGCCAGCAGCTTAGACAGGCTCTATGGCTACACCTTC.

The chain combines TRBV21-1 with TRBJ1-6; the table's TRBD1 call for D was not verified on the DNA. TRBV21-1 is annotated as a pseudogene. The CDR3 spans 15 residues. The CDR3 loop reads CASSYFRDRDSPLHF. The CDR3 DNA is TGTGCCAGCAGCTACTTCCGGGACAGGGATTCACCCCTCCACTTT.

The rearrangement uses TRBV6-5 and TRBJ2-1; 7 nucleotides agree with TRBD2. Trimming took 6 bases from V and 0 from J; bases not matched to a gene: 5. The CDR3 extends over 15 amino acids. Germline V gene lookup returns CDR1 MNHEY and CDR2 SVGAGI. CDR3 DNA: TGTGCCAGCAGGGGAGCGGGGAGCTCCTACAATGAGCAGTTCTTC. It specifies CASRGAGSSYNEQFF.

This sequence joins TRBV6-2 or TRBV6-3 and TRBJ2-7; the D is unclear. The CDR3 is 13 residues long. V was clipped by 4 bases and J by 3 bases, with 10 bases between them. CDR1 and CDR2 from the germline V gene are MNHEY and SVGEGT. CDR3 bases: TGTGCCAGCAGTTCCGACACTCGCTACGAGCAGTACTTC. It yields the protein CASSSDTRYEQYF.

The chain employs TRBV19 and TRBJ2-3; 7 bases are shared with TRBD1. The CDR3 consists of 14 residues. Germline V gene lookup returns CDR1 LNHDA and CDR2 SQIVND (reference sequence). The V segment lost 4 bases and the J segment 2 bases; nucleotides outside the gene matches: 3. DNA of the CDR3: TGTGCCAGTAGTACGACAGGGTCCACAGATACGCAGTATTTT. Amino acid sequence: CASSTTGSTDTQYF.

This sequence joins TRBV2 and TRBJ1-4, with 7 bases lining up with TRBD1. V dropped 4 bases and J dropped 10; count of bases not matched to a gene: 3. The CDR3 loop spans 12 amino acids. The germline CDR1 and CDR2 sequences are SNHLY and FYNNEI. CDR3 sequence (DNA): TGTGCCAGCAGTGGGGCAGGGGGAAAACTGTTTTTT. This translates into CASSGAGGKLFF. Together with reference TRBV2 and TRBJ1-4, the CDR3 gives the full variable domain: EPEVTQTPSHQVTQMGQEVILRCVPISNHLYFYWYRQILGQKVEFLVSFYNNEISEKSEIFDDQFSVERPDGSNFTLKIRSTKLEDSAMYFCASSGAGGKLFFGSGTQLSVL.

The V call is TRBV18, the J call TRBJ2-1; 9 bases map to TRBD2. The V and J ends lost 7 bases and 3 bases, in that order; junction bases with no gene match: 4. The germline V gene encodes CDR1 KGHSH and CDR2 LQKENI. CDR3 size: 14 residues. The CDR3 nucleotides read TGTGCCAGCTTGACTAGCGGACTCTACAATGAGCAGTTCTTC. Its protein is CASLTSGLYNEQFF.

The chain carries TRBV7-9 and TRBJ2-7; D is perhaps TRBD1 (6 bases). The CDR3 is 13 amino acids. The V end lost 4 bases, the J end lost 3 bases, and 10 bases lay between the germline ends. Per germline, CDR1 SEHNR and CDR2 FQNEAQ (reference sequence). CDR3 DNA sequence: TGTGCCAGCAGCTCCGGACAGAACTACGAGCAGTACTTC. This translates into CASSSGQNYEQYF.

The CDR3 DNA is TGTGCCAGCAGCTCGGGACAGGACTCCTACAATGAGCAGTTCTTC. Translation gives CASSSGQDSYNEQFF. The chain has TRBV5-4 and TRBJ2-1, with TRBD1 matching 8 bases. This CDR3 has 15 amino acids. CDR1 SGHNT and CDR2 YYREEE come from the germline V gene (reference sequence). V trimming: 3 bases; J trimming: 0 bases; junction bases outside the gene matches: 2.

J is TRBJ1-2 and V is TRBV4-3; the D gene is possibly TRBD1 (6 bases). The CDR3 has 13 residues. Germline V CDR1 and CDR2: LGHNA, YSLEER. Trimming took 4 bases from V and 4 from J, leaving 10 bases between them. This CDR3 is CASSRGQSYGYTF. As DNA, the CDR3 is TGCGCCAGCAGCCGAGGACAGTCCTATGGCTACACCTTC.